What follows is one TCR beta chain and its context. This sample's time point: after dendritic cell vaccination, including at tumor progression/relapse. The sample is drawn from a study of glioma-infiltrating T cells after dendritic cell vaccination. Generated by immunoSEQ multiplex PCR, the TCRdb table keeps only in-frame clones and is missing some. The table lists around 78,000 clones, around 84% of them singletons, with under 8.5% in the top ten. There are 13 residues in the CDR3. Germline values: CDR1 SGDLS, CDR2 YYNGEE. V lost 3 bases and J lost 5, with 9 bases in between. This chain links TRBV9 with TRBJ2-1, with D perhaps TRBD1 (6 bases). The sequence was obtained from a human donor with glioblastoma. This sample comprised blood, obtained after dendritic cell vaccination. The CDR3 is CASSAGQNNEQFF. CDR3 coding DNA: TGTGCCAGCAGCGCCGGACAGAACAATGAGCAGTTCTTC.